The 20 T cell receptor beta chains in this list originate from one sample, sequenced in a study of long-term antiretroviral therapy in people with HIV. The authors ran the immunoSEQ assay, v3.0, at survey level. The table came from immunoSEQ multiplex PCR; TCRdb's copy has only in-frame clones and leaves some out. The repertoire has under 25,000 clones, about 80% of them found once; the top ten carry over 8.5%. Sequencing used unsorted PBMCs, obtained 0.2 years after starting antiretroviral therapy. The receptors here all came from a woman aged 40 to 49 with HIV.

The chain has TRBV5-4 and TRBJ1-2; 8 bases map to TRBD1. The CDR3 runs 14 residues. CDR1 SGHNT and CDR2 YYREEE come from the germline V gene (reference sequence). J gave up 5 bases and V 4 bases, and 7 bases lay outside the gene matches. For the CDR3, the DNA is TGTGCCAGCAGCCTCGCCGGGACAGGATATGGCTACACCTTC. Its translation: CASSLAGTGYGYTF.

The genes are TRBV9 and TRBJ2-4; D not resolved. The germline CDR1 and CDR2 sequences are SGDLS and YYNGEE. The CDR3 is 14 amino acids. Trimming pared 0 bases from V and 3 bases from J, leaving 7 bases between. CDR3 protein: CASSVGTGKNIQYF. The CDR3 coding sequence is TGTGCCAGCAGCGTAGGGACCGGCAAAAACATTCAGTACTTC. The full variable domain, its missing parts supplied by reference TRBV9 and TRBJ2-4, is DSGVTQTPKHLITATGQRVTLRCSPRSGDLSVYWYQQSLDQGLQFLIQYYNGEERAKGNILERFSAQQFPDLHSELNLSSLELGDSALYFCASSVGTGKNIQYFGAGTRLSVL.

The chain couples TRBV11-2 to TRBJ2-7; D is undetermined. This CDR3 has 14 residues. Germline V gene data show CDR1 as SGHAT and CDR2 as FQNNGV. V was shortened by 1 base and J by 3 bases, with 10 bases between the two germline ends. CDR3 in amino acids: CASSLGSGLYEQYF. Written as DNA, the CDR3 is TGTGCCAGCAGCTTAGGATCAGGCCTCTACGAGCAGTACTTC.

The chain recombines TRBV7-9 with TRBJ1-1, with a tentative D call TRBD1 (5 bases). The length of the CDR3 is 16 residues. V shed 5 bases and J shed 7 bases, with 23 bases lying between them. Germline CDR1 reads SEHNR; CDR2 reads FQNEAQ (reference sequence). CDR3 sequence reads: CASSLSPGRGGGEAFF. The CDR3 region has the DNA TGTGCCAGCAGCCTCTCGCCGGGACGTGGCGGTGGTGAAGCTTTCTTT.

The rearrangement joins TRBV30 to TRBJ1-1; no definite D call. The CDR3 totals 17 residues. V was cut by 2 bases and J by 0 bases, with 19 bases left in between. Germline V gene data show CDR1 as GTSNPN and CDR2 as SVGIG (reference sequence). CDR3 loop: CAWSWIRMGNMNTEAFF. CDR3 nucleotide sequence: TGTGCCTGGAGTTGGATAAGAATGGGGAACATGAACACTGAAGCTTTCTTT.

This clone was counted a few times. The rearrangement joins TRBV7-9 to TRBJ2-7; 7 nucleotides agree with TRBD1. Germline trimming cut 5 bases from V and 6 bases from J; bases unmatched to any gene: 10. The CDR3 extends over 14 amino acids. CDR1 is SEHNR and CDR2 is FQNEAQ in the germline V gene (reference sequence). CDR3 coding DNA: TGTGCCAGCAGCCCAGAGGGGGCTCCTCTCGAGCAGTACTTC. Protein: CASSPEGAPLEQYF.

The rearrangement links TRBV4-1 to TRBJ2-7, with 7 nucleotides matching TRBD1. V lost 5 bases and J lost 3; bases outside the gene matches: 13. Germline loops: CDR1 MGHRA, CDR2 YSYEKL. CDR3 length: 16 amino acids. The CDR3 nucleotides read TGCGCCAGCAGCTTTCAGGAGACAGGGAGAATCTACGAGCAGTACTTC. Amino acid sequence: CASSFQETGRIYEQYF.

The V and J genes are TRBV7-9 and TRBJ1-3; D gene uncertain. Trimming took 7 bases from V and 0 from J, leaving 13 bases between them. The germline gives CDR1 SEHNR, CDR2 FQNEAQ (reference sequence). This CDR3 region has 15 residues. The CDR3 DNA reads TGTGCCAGCACCTCTAGTGGCATCTCTGGAAACACCATATATTTT. This codes for CASTSSGISGNTIYF.

This clone is termed medium-sized (0.01 to 0.1%). This rearrangement joins TRBV6-5 to TRBJ1-2; D gene uncertain. The germline CDR1 and CDR2 sequences are MNHEY and SVGAGI. The CDR3 covers 13 residues. Between the trimmed V and J ends, which lost 3 bases and 6 bases, there was a span of 11 bases. The CDR3 spells CASSYGGGDGYTF. In DNA, the CDR3 is TGTGCCAGCAGTTATGGTGGCGGGGATGGCTACACCTTC.

The rearrangement joins TRBV19 to TRBJ1-2; D unresolved. This CDR3 has 13 residues. V lost 3 bases, J lost 6 bases, and 11 bases lay in between. From germline, CDR1 is LNHDA and CDR2 SQIVND (reference sequence). The CDR3 loop reads CASSIGEANGYTF. CDR3 DNA sequence: TGTGCCAGTAGTATTGGGGAAGCTAATGGCTACACCTTC.

V gene TRBV29-1 combines with J gene TRBJ2-7; perhaps TRBD2 as D (6 bases). Germline V gene sequence: CDR1 SQVTM, CDR2 ANQGSEA. The CDR3 has 15 residues. V lost 4 bases and J 7 bases, leaving 23 bases between the germline ends. CDR3 DNA: TGCAGCGTTGCGGGGACTGAGCAGGAGGCCTTTGAGCAGTACTTC. Protein product: CSVAGTEQEAFEQYF.

The V call is TRBV28, the J call TRBJ2-7; a weak D match, TRBD1 (5 bases). This CDR3 is built from 16 residues. CDR1 MDHEN and CDR2 SYDVKM come from the germline V gene. V lost 1 base, J lost 0 bases, and 13 bases lay in between. CDR3 loop: CASSLLWGVSSYEQYF. The CDR3 nucleotides read TGTGCCAGCAGTTTATTGTGGGGCGTAAGCTCCTACGAGCAGTACTTC.

The genes are TRBV5-4 and TRBJ1-6, with D possibly TRBD1 on 6 matching bases. CDR1 is SGHNT and CDR2 is YYREEE in the germline V gene (reference sequence). The CDR3 sequence is 14 residues long. Trimming pared 0 bases from V and 11 bases from J, leaving 12 bases between. CDR3 sequence: CASSLGDDRTPLHF. The CDR3 nucleotides are TGTGCCAGCAGCTTGGGGGACGACAGGACACCCCTCCACTTT.

This clone was seen once. The gene calls are TRBV18 and TRBJ2-7; D tentatively reads TRBD1 or TRBD2 (6 bases each). The V end lost 4 bases, the J end lost 1 base, and 8 bases lay between the germline ends. This CDR3 has 13 amino acids. The germline V gene has CDR1 KGHSH and CDR2 LQKENI. The CDR3 DNA reads as TGTGCCAGCTCACGGGGGGCTTCCTACGAGCAGTACTTC. It translates to CASSRGASYEQYF.

This clone was seen just once. The V call is TRBV6-1, the J call TRBJ1-5, with D perhaps matching TRBD1 (6 bases). The V gene lost 5 bases and the J gene lost 5 bases, with 16 bases spanning the gap. CDR3 length: 15 residues. CDR1 is MNHNS, CDR2 SASEGT, per germline. DNA for the CDR3: TGTGCCAGCAGTCCCTCGTGGCAGGGGTATCAGCCCCAGCATTTT. It specifies CASSPSWQGYQPQHF.

This clone has only a few counts. This rearrangement joins TRBV5-4 to TRBJ1-2; unclear D gene. The CDR3 is 14 amino acids. Germline values: CDR1 SGHNT, CDR2 YYREEE (reference sequence). The V end was cut by 1 base, the J end by 6 bases, with 13 bases between. The CDR3 nucleotides read TGTGCCAGCAGCTTGACGAGGGCACCGGATGGCTACACCTTC. It codes for CASSLTRAPDGYTF.

The chain employs TRBV7-9 and TRBJ1-2, with no clear D. The germline V gene encodes CDR1 SEHNR and CDR2 FQNEAQ (reference sequence). This CDR3 spans 16 amino acids. V gave up 2 bases and J gave up 4 bases, with 17 bases separating them. The CDR3 sequence is CASSLNPTVSGYGYTF. The DNA of the CDR3 is TGTGCCAGCAGCTTAAATCCGACCGTTAGCGGCTATGGCTACACCTTC.

This clone has a handful of counts. The rearrangement links TRBV7-2 to TRBJ1-2; perhaps TRBD1 as D (5 bases). Trimming took off 5 bases at V and 10 bases at J, with 23 bases between the two ends. The length of the CDR3 is 15 residues. Germline-derived CDR1 and CDR2 are SGHTA and FQGNSA. CDR3 amino acids: CASSDKLGTVRAYTF. CDR3 nucleotide sequence: TGTGCCAGCAGCGATAAACTCGGGACGGTCCGAGCCTACACCTTC. Looking up the rest from reference TRBV7-2 and TRBJ1-2 gives the full variable domain: GAGVSQSPSNKVTEKGKDVELRCDPISGHTALYWYRQSLGQGLEFLIYFQGNSAPDKSGLPSDRFSAERTGGSVSTLTIQRTQQEDSAVYLCASSDKLGTVRAYTFGSGTRLTVV.

V is TRBV18 and J is TRBJ2-7, with D possibly TRBD2 on 6 matching bases. This CDR3 is built from 15 residues. The V and J ends lost 3 bases and 5 bases respectively, with 17 bases between them. Germline values: CDR1 KGHSH, CDR2 LQKENI. Written as DNA, the CDR3 is TGTGCCAGCTCACCTAAGGGCGGGGTCGTCGACGAGCAGTACTTC. Its translation is CASSPKGGVVDEQYF.

The chain joins TRBV11-3 to TRBJ2-2; D gene ambiguous. This CDR3 region has 13 residues. V was pared by 3 bases and J by 4 bases, with 6 bases between. From germline, CDR1 is SGHNT and CDR2 YENEEA. CDR3 sequence: CASSFRITGELFF. CDR3 bases: TGTGCCAGCAGCTTTCGCATCACCGGGGAGCTGTTTTTT.